This is a list of T cell receptor beta chains from one sample in a study of blood T cell repertoires in COVID-19. The table came from immunoSEQ multiplex PCR; TCRdb's copy has only in-frame clones and leaves some out. Of about 130,000 clones in the sample, about 85% were seen once. The sequencing sample was made of peripheral blood. Receptors originate from an elderly woman with COVID-19, enrolled during active disease. The CDR3 runs from the conserved cysteine through the conserved F or W. The order of the fields is D gene, V gene, CDR3 length, clone size, J gene, CDR3 protein, CDR3 DNA. D genes are given only for firm matches. The size entry is marked missing in some rows and otherwise reads once, few, many or a size class.

-	TRBV27	15	once	TRBJ2-3	CASSLLGIGSDTQYF	TGTGCCAGCTCCCTACTGGGGATCGGGAGCGATACGCAGTATTTT
TRBD1	TRBV27	12	-	TRBJ1-2	CASRTGGGGYTF	TGTGCCAGCAGGACAGGGGGCGGTGGCTACACCTTC
TRBD2	TRBV5-1	15	-	TRBJ2-1	CASSFEGGPVVEQFF	TGCGCCAGCAGCTTTGAGGGAGGGCCGGTCGTTGAGCAGTTCTTC
TRBD1	TRBV9	15	-	TRBJ1-1	CASSAQGQVGAEAFF	TGTGCCAGCAGCGCACAGGGACAGGTTGGCGCTGAAGCTTTCTTT
TRBD2	TRBV11-3	18	-	TRBJ2-7	CASTLSGLAADQVIEQYF	TGTGCCAGCACCCTTTCAGGACTAGCGGCCGACCAAGTGATCGAGCAGTACTTC
-	TRBV7-3	13	-	TRBJ2-1	CASSLSQGNEQFF	TGTGCCAGCAGCTTATCCCAGGGCAATGAGCAGTTCTTC
TRBD2	TRBV5-1	15	-	TRBJ2-7	CASSDLAGGTYEQYF	TGCGCCAGCAGCGATCTAGCGGGAGGGACCTACGAGCAGTACTTC
-	TRBV6-5	13	-	TRBJ1-2	CASRLDLNYGYTF	TGTGCCAGCAGATTGGACTTAAACTATGGCTACACCTTC
TRBD2	TRBV6-2/TRBV6-3	16	-	TRBJ2-7	CASSYSPGLAGAEQYF	TGTGCCAGCAGTTACTCTCCGGGACTAGCGGGAGCCGAGCAGTACTTC
-	TRBV6-5	14	few	TRBJ1-6	CASTSIPRNSPLHF	TGTGCCAGCACCTCAATCCCTCGGAATTCACCCCTCCACTTT
TRBD1	TRBV28	14	-	TRBJ1-1	CASRGTGGISEAFF	TGTGCCAGCAGGGGGACAGGGGGGATTTCTGAAGCTTTCTTT
-	TRBV14	14	-	TRBJ1-6	CASSQDPGVGPLHF	TGTGCCAGCAGCCAAGACCCAGGGGTGGGACCCCTCCACTTT
-	TRBV4-3	14	-	TRBJ2-7	CASSLTLLNYEQYF	TGCGCCAGCAGCCTGACTCTTTTGAACTACGAGCAGTACTTC
TRBD1	TRBV5-4	15	-	TRBJ2-3	CASSGTGLNTDTQYF	TGTGCCAGCAGCGGGACAGGTTTGAACACAGATACGCAGTATTTT
TRBD2	TRBV6-1	16	-	TRBJ2-4	CASSGGLADTKNIQYF	TGTGCCAGCAGTGGGGGACTAGCAGACACCAAAAACATTCAGTACTTC
TRBD2	TRBV12-3/TRBV12-4	13	-	TRBJ2-3	CASSSWGGDTQYF	TGTGCCAGCAGTTCCTGGGGAGGGGATACGCAGTATTTT
TRBD1	TRBV19	14	-	TRBJ2-1	CASSTGQGYKEQFF	TGTGCCAGTAGTACCGGACAGGGGTACAAGGAGCAGTTCTTC